This T cell receptor (beta chain) came from a study of T cells in Graves' hyperthyroidism and ophthalmopathy. Study at large: Peripheral blood sampling occurred at initial diagnosis, before any treatment.

Notes on the study in general: Most thyroid clonotypes that were expanded above 0.001 also turned up in blood.

TCR beta CDR3 regions were amplified from RNA. Researchers ran a first-round RT-PCR on the TCR CDR3 using the HTBI primer set. TCRdb redid the calling of the multiplex PCR reads with MiXCR, one entry per CDR3 protein. The sample has roughly 720,000 distinct CDR3 sequences, 15% to 20% seen once. The germline V gene encodes CDR1 LNHDA and CDR2 SQIVND (reference sequence). Trimming removed 7 bases from V and 1 base from J, with 14 bases in between. The CDR3 length is 15 residues. This clonotype was found many times. The antigen remains undetermined. Diagnostic assessment was based on clinical symptoms, serum thyroxine and TRAb, thyroid ultrasound and orbital computed tomography.

This sequence originates from a man aged 50 or older with Graves' hyperthyroidism. The sequenced sample consisted of blood. The chain uses TRBV19 and TRBJ2-1; D is unclear. Written as DNA, the CDR3 is TGTGCCAGTACCGACTTGTCGGGTTCCTACAATGAGCAGTTCTTC. As protein: CASTDLSGSYNEQFF.